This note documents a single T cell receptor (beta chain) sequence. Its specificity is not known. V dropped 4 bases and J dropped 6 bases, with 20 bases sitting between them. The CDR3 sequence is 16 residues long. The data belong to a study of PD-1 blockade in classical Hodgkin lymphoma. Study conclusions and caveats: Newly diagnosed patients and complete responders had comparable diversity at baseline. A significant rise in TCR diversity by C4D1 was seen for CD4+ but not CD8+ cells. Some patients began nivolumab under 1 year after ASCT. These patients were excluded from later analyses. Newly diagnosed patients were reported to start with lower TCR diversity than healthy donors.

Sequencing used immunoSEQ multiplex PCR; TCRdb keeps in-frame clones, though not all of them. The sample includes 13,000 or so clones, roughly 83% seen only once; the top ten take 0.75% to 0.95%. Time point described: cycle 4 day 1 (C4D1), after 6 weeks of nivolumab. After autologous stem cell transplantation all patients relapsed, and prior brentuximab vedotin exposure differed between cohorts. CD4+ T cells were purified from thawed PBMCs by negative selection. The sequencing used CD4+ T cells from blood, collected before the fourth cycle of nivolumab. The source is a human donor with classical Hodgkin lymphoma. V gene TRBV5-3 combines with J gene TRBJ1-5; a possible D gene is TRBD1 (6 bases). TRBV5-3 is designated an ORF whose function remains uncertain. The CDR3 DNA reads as TGTGCCAGAAGCCCCGGGACACCCAACATTGGTCAGCCCCAGCATTTT. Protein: CARSPGTPNIGQPQHF.